The 14 T cell receptor beta chains listed next were all sequenced from one sample in a study of blood T cell repertoires in COVID-19. TCRdb's table, derived via immunoSEQ multiplex PCR, lists solely in-frame clones and lacks some. The table records some 150,000 clones, around 89% of them present only once. Sequencing used PBMCs or T cells enriched from blood (not recorded which). The receptors come from a young woman who had recovered from COVID-19.

The rearrangement joins TRBV5-6 to TRBJ2-3; 10 bases align to TRBD1. The germline gives CDR1 SGHDT, CDR2 YYEEEE. The CDR3 is 15 residues long. Unmatched junction bases numbered 3, after V lost 2 bases and J lost 3 bases. The CDR3 spells CASSFRTGGTDTQYF. Here the CDR3 DNA reads TGTGCCAGCAGCTTCAGGACAGGGGGGACAGATACGCAGTATTTT.

The J gene is TRBJ1-6, the V gene TRBV28; perhaps TRBD1 as D (5 bases). Trimming stripped 5 bases from V and 8 bases from J, with 19 bases between. The V gene's germline CDR1 is MDHEN and CDR2 SYDVKM. The CDR3 spans 16 residues. CDR3 nucleotide sequence: TGTGCCAGCAGTCTCCCGGAGGGGTCTAGGGATTCACCCCTCCACTTT. This gives the protein CASSLPEGSRDSPLHF.

This clone appeared a single time. This sequence joins TRBV28 and TRBJ2-2, with 7 bases identical to TRBD2. The CDR3 extends over 16 amino acids. The J segment lost 1 base and the V segment lost 5 bases, leaving 7 bases of the junction unmatched. Germline-derived CDR1 and CDR2 are MDHEN and SYDVKM. CDR3 coding DNA: TGTGCCAGCAGTGAGTGGGGAGGGAAGAACACCGGGGAGCTGTTTTTT. The encoded protein is CASSEWGGKNTGELFF.

The rearrangement links TRBV7-8 to TRBJ2-1; D remains unclear. V lost 5 bases and J 5 bases, leaving 13 bases between the germline ends. CDR1 SGHVS and CDR2 FQNEAQ come from the germline V gene. This CDR3 is built from 14 residues. The CDR3 loop reads CASSPVRSHNEQFF. The CDR3 DNA reads TGTGCCAGCAGCCCTGTCAGGTCCCACAATGAGCAGTTCTTC. The entire variable domain, with the rest obtained from reference TRBV7-8 and TRBJ2-1, is as follows: GAGVSQSPRYKVAKRGQDVALRCDPISGHVSLFWYQQALGQGPEFLTYFQNEAQLDKSGLPSDRFFAERPEGSVSTLKIQRTQQEDSAVYLCASSPVRSHNEQFFGPGTRLTVL.

V and J are TRBV10-1 and TRBJ2-3; 9 nucleotides agree with TRBD1. This CDR3 comprises 15 residues. The V segment lost 2 bases and the J segment 5 bases; nucleotides outside the gene matches: 5. The germline CDR1 and CDR2 sequences are WNHNN and SYGVQD (reference sequence). For the CDR3, the DNA is TGCGCCAGCAGTGAGGGGGACAGGGACATAGATACGCAGTATTTT. The encoded protein is CASSEGDRDIDTQYF.

This clone was recorded once. The chain joins TRBV18 to TRBJ1-1, with D possibly TRBD1 on 6 matching bases. This CDR3 is built from 11 residues. Per the germline V gene, CDR1 is KGHSH and CDR2 is LQKENI. V dropped 2 bases and J dropped 8 bases, with 6 bases sitting between them. In DNA form, the CDR3 reads TGTGCCAGCTCACCAGGGGGCGAAGCTTTCTTT. This sequence encodes CASSPGGEAFF.

The CDR3 DNA reads as TGTGCCAGCAGTATTATTACAGGGGGCGCGTACGAGCAGTACTTC. Translation: CASSIITGGAYEQYF. The chain recombines TRBV28 with TRBJ2-7; 9 bases align to TRBD1. The J segment lost 4 bases and the V segment lost 5 bases, leaving 9 bases of the junction unmatched. CDR1 and CDR2 (germline): MDHEN, SYDVKM. The CDR3 is 15 amino acids.

This clone came up once. This chain links TRBV28 with TRBJ1-6, with 8 bases lining up with TRBD1. J was trimmed by 7 bases and V by 6 bases; bases with no gene match: 5. Germline CDR1 is MDHEN and CDR2 is SYDVKM. The CDR3 extends over 14 amino acids. The CDR3 bases are TGTGCCAGCAGCACGGGACAGGCAAATTCACCCCTCCACTTT. This gives the protein CASSTGQANSPLHF.

The chain combines TRBV29-1 with TRBJ2-7; TRBD2 matches 11 bases. Germline V gene lookup returns CDR1 SQVTM and CDR2 ANQGSEA. The junction had 2 bases not matched to a gene; V was cut back by 4 bases and J by 3 bases. The CDR3 sequence is 13 residues long. CDR3 amino acids: CSVASGRLYEQYF. As DNA, the CDR3 is TGCAGCGTTGCTAGCGGGAGGCTCTACGAGCAGTACTTC.

The V call is TRBV20-1, the J call TRBJ2-3; D is unresolved. Germline loops: CDR1 DFQATT, CDR2 SNEGSKA (reference sequence). This CDR3 region has 11 residues. Trimming took off 4 bases at V and 2 bases at J, with 4 bases between the two ends. In DNA, the CDR3 is TGCAGTGCTACCATCACAGATACGCAGTATTTT. Amino acids: CSATITDTQYF.

The chain is built from TRBV3-1 (or the pseudogene TRBV3-2) and TRBJ2-5, with a tentative D call TRBD1 (6 bases). Trimming left V 1 base short and J 8 bases short, with 11 bases between. The CDR3 totals 13 residues. Germline-derived CDR1 and CDR2 are LGHDT and YNNKEL (reference sequence). CDR3 bases: TGTGCCAGCAGCCAAGGAACAGGGAGTACCCAGTACTTC. It codes for CASSQGTGSTQYF.

The rearrangement links TRBV6-5 to TRBJ2-1; D call uncertain. The germline V gene has CDR1 MNHEY and CDR2 SVGAGI. The CDR3 sequence is 12 residues long. Trimming took 8 bases from V and 10 from J, leaving 15 bases between them. The CDR3 loop is CASRFWAGEQFF. CDR3 sequence (DNA): TGTGCCAGCCGTTTTTGGGCTGGCGAGCAGTTCTTC.

V and J are TRBV7-3 and TRBJ2-1, with a tentative D call TRBD2 (6 bases). Germline V gene data show CDR1 as SGHTA and CDR2 as FQGTGA. This CDR3 spans 15 amino acids. Trimming shortened V by 3 bases and J by 8 bases, and 17 bases separated the two germline ends. The DNA for the CDR3 is TGTGCCAGCAGCTTGGTGGTCGGGAGTGGCGATGAGCAGTTCTTC. This encodes CASSLVVGSGDEQFF.

The V gene is TRBV6-5, the J gene TRBJ1-6; TRBD1 matches at 7 bases. CDR3 length: 13 residues. Trimming took 7 bases from V and 10 from J; bases not matched to a gene: 7. CDR1 MNHEY and CDR2 SVGAGI come from the germline V gene. In nucleotides, the CDR3 is TGTGCCAGCATGAGAGGGGGCAACTCACCCCTCCACTTT. As protein: CASMRGGNSPLHF.